Following are 5 T cell receptor beta chains from one sample sequenced in a study of T cell responses to AZD1222 COVID-19 vaccine. Sequenced by immunoSEQ multiplex PCR; TCRdb stores in-frame clones only, minus some. The sample lists more than 95,000 clones, over 90% occurring once. The material sequenced was peripheral blood, taken on day 0 of AZD1222 vaccination. These receptors were obtained from an adult in good health.

The CDR3 is CASSFSPNRLAGSNEQFF. The DNA of the CDR3 is TGTGCCAGCAGTTTTTCCCCGAATAGACTAGCGGGGTCGAATGAGCAGTTCTTC. The chain is built from TRBV28 and TRBJ2-1; the match to TRBD2 covers 11 bases. The CDR3 runs to 18 residues. CDR1 and CDR2 from the germline V gene are MDHEN and SYDVKM. The trim removed 3 bases at V and 7 bases at J, leaving 14 bases unmatched.

The genes are TRBV27 and TRBJ2-1; 11 bases match TRBD2. J gave up 0 bases and V 7 bases, and 11 bases lay outside the gene matches. From germline, CDR1 is MNHEY and CDR2 SMNVEV (reference sequence). CDR3 length: 18 residues. CDR3 bases: TGTGCCAGCATGGCAGGGCTAGCGGGGGGAAGCTCCTACAATGAGCAGTTCTTC. Residues: CASMAGLAGGSSYNEQFF.

This rearrangement joins TRBV5-8 to TRBJ2-5; TRBD1 matches at 10 bases. From germline, CDR1 is SGHTS and CDR2 YDEGEE. The CDR3 covers 17 residues. V shed 3 bases, J shed 2 bases, and the junction held 10 bases outside the gene matches. The CDR3 here is CASSSYPGTGVQETQYF. In DNA form, the CDR3 reads TGTGCCAGCAGCTCCTATCCCGGGACAGGGGTTCAAGAGACCCAGTACTTC.

The rearrangement joins TRBV6-4 to TRBJ1-1, with D perhaps matching TRBD1 (5 bases). The CDR3 is 13 residues long. The V gene lost 5 bases and the J gene lost 1 base, with 8 bases spanning the gap. The germline gives CDR1 MRHNA, CDR2 SNTAGT. The CDR3 DNA reads TGTGCCAGCAGTTATGACAGGAACACTGAAGCTTTCTTT. This codes for CASSYDRNTEAFF.

This rearrangement joins TRBV5-1 to TRBJ1-4, with D maybe TRBD1 (5 bases). V was trimmed by 2 bases and J by 7 bases, leaving 12 bases between them. CDR1 and CDR2 from the germline V gene are SGHRS and YFSETQ. The CDR3 runs 14 residues. In DNA form, the CDR3 reads TGCGCCAGCAGCTTATCCCAGGGATCTGAAAAACTGTTTTTT. It encodes CASSLSQGSEKLFF.